Following are 9 T cell receptor beta chains from one sample sequenced in a study of T-cell reconstitution after alpha-beta-depleted transplantation in children. Using unique molecular identifiers, the investigators prepared the TCRbeta library. One entry per CDR3 protein results from TCRdb running MiXCR on the PCR reads. There are 330,000 or so distinct CDR3 sequences in the sample; around a tenth occur only once, and around 2.4% lies in the top ten. The material was PBMCs from the stem cell graft donor, obtained from the stem cell graft. These receptor sequences come from a human donor who donated a stem cell graft to a child with acute lymphoblastic leukemia.

This clonotype was counted ten times or more. This chain links TRBV2 with TRBJ2-5, with D possibly matching TRBD2 (5 bases). Deletions cut 7 bases from V and 1 base from J, with 10 bases between. CDR3 length: 13 residues. Germline V gene sequence: CDR1 SNHLY, CDR2 FYNNEI. CDR3 nucleotides: TGTGCCAGCATGAGGGATGTCCAAGAGACCCAGTACTTC. Translating it yields CASMRDVQETQYF.

In this sample, this clonotype turned up a few times. The chain recombines TRBV6-2 or TRBV6-3 with TRBJ2-7, with unresolved D. Germline CDR1 reads MNHEY; CDR2 reads SVGEGT. The ends were cut back, 7 bases at V and 2 bases at J, with 9 bases in the middle. The CDR3 runs to 12 residues. The CDR3 region has the DNA TGTGCCAGCATCACTGGAGCCTACGAGCAGTACTTC. Its protein is CASITGAYEQYF.

This clonotype came up a few times. The chain employs TRBV4-3 and TRBJ1-2, with a possible D match to TRBD1 (5 bases). This CDR3 spans 16 amino acids. The V end lost 0 bases, the J end lost 5 bases, and 16 bases lay between the germline ends. In germline, CDR1 is LGHNA, CDR2 YSLEER. CDR3 in amino acids: CASSQDHSGAGYGYTF. The CDR3 DNA sequence: TGCGCCAGCAGCCAAGATCACTCCGGGGCAGGGTATGGCTACACCTTC.

This clonotype was counted many times. The rearrangement links TRBV30 to TRBJ2-1; the D gene is possibly TRBD2 (5 bases). Trimming pared 0 bases from V and 6 bases from J, leaving 18 bases between. The CDR3 has 16 amino acids. Germline assignment: CDR1 GTSNPN and CDR2 SVGIG (reference sequence). Here the CDR3 reads CAWSVLRGKRANEQFF. CDR3 sequence (DNA): TGTGCCTGGAGTGTACTTAGAGGGAAGAGGGCCAATGAGCAGTTCTTC.

There are a few counts of this clonotype. V and J are TRBV20-1 and TRBJ2-1; 10 positions agree with TRBD2. V shed 5 bases, J shed 6 bases, and the junction held 10 bases outside the gene matches. Germline CDR1 and CDR2: DFQATT and SNEGSKA (reference sequence). There are 15 residues in the CDR3. The CDR3 DNA is TGCAGTGCTCTACTGGGACTAGCGCTTGGCAATGAGCAGTTCTTC. Translating it yields CSALLGLALGNEQFF.

This clonotype was counted between two and nine times. The rearrangement uses TRBV4-3 and TRBJ2-1; 11 nucleotides agree with TRBD2. The CDR3 consists of 19 residues. The V and J ends lost 1 base and 4 bases, in that order; junction bases with no gene match: 12. Germline V lookup: CDR1 LGHNA, CDR2 YSLEER. CDR3 sequence reads: CASSQVPLLAGGFYNEQFF. In DNA form, the CDR3 reads TGCGCCAGCAGCCAAGTCCCTCTGTTAGCGGGAGGGTTTTACAATGAGCAGTTCTTC.

On this clonotype: A much more abundant neighbour one base away suggests this may be a read error. The chain has TRBV28 and TRBJ2-4; 9 bases fit TRBD2. This CDR3 region has 14 residues. The germline V gene has CDR1 MDHEN and CDR2 SYDVKM. In nucleotides, the CDR3 is TGTGCCAGCAGTTCGGGACTAGCCAAAAACAGTCAGTACTTC. Translation gives CASSSGLAKNSQYF.

This clonotype came up a few times. V is TRBV4-3 and J is TRBJ2-6; 10 nucleotides agree with TRBD2. From germline, CDR1 is LGHNA and CDR2 YSLEER. With 1 base clipped from V and 0 bases from J, the junction kept 0 bases outside the gene matches. This CDR3 spans 17 amino acids. The CDR3 DNA reads TGCGCCAGCAGCCAAGGGACTAGCGGCTCTGGGGCCAACGTCCTGACTTTC. Translating gives CASSQGTSGSGANVLTF.

This clonotype was counted only a few times. The V and J genes are TRBV7-2 and TRBJ2-7; TRBD1 might be the D (5 bases). Deletions cut 3 bases from V and 3 bases from J, with 9 bases between. Germline V CDR1 and CDR2: SGHTA, FQGNSA. This CDR3 is built from 13 residues. In nucleotides, the CDR3 is TGTGCCAGCAGCTTCCAAAGGGGCTACGAGCAGTACTTC. Translated, it gives CASSFQRGYEQYF.